These 8 T cell receptor beta chains were sequenced from one sample in a study of cytomegalovirus exposure and HLA in healthy donors. The PCR was carried out with 60 Vbeta primers and 13 Jbeta primers. TCRdb's table, derived via immunoSEQ multiplex PCR, lists solely in-frame clones and lacks some. The table includes a few hundred thousand clones, around four fifths detected once. Source material: PBMCs. Receptor source: a woman in her forties in good health and CMV-seropositive.

The DNA for the CDR3 is TGTGCCAGCAGCTTTCCAGGTCAGCCCCAGCATTTT. Encoded protein: CASSFPGQPQHF. The rearrangement joins TRBV7-9 to TRBJ1-5, with D hard to call. Trimming stripped 3 bases from V and 6 bases from J, with 6 bases between. Germline lookup yields CDR1 SEHNR and CDR2 FQNEAQ (reference sequence). There are 12 residues in the CDR3. Filled out from reference TRBV7-9 and TRBJ1-5, the complete variable domain reads DTGVSQNPRHKITKRGQNVTFRCDPISEHNRLYWYRQTLGQGPEFLTYFQNEAQLEKSRLLSDRFSAERPKGSFSTLEIQRTEQGDSAMYLCASSFPGQPQHFGDGTRLSIL.

The V and J genes are TRBV5-5 and TRBJ2-7; tentatively, D is TRBD1 (6 bases). Germline V lookup: CDR1 SGHKS, CDR2 YYEKEE (reference sequence). Between the trimmed V and J ends, which lost 1 base and 3 bases, there was a span of 8 bases. The CDR3 covers 13 residues. The CDR3 sequence is CASSLRQVYEQYF. In nucleotides, the CDR3 is TGTGCCAGCAGCTTGCGACAGGTCTACGAGCAGTACTTC.

The chain couples TRBV29-1 to TRBJ1-1; D ambiguous. The CDR3 covers 15 residues. The V end lost 7 bases, the J end lost 5 bases, and 23 bases lay between the germline ends. In germline, CDR1 is SQVTM, CDR2 ANQGSEA. This chain's CDR3 is CSAKTSSSGWTEAFF. CDR3 nucleotides: TGCAGCGCTAAAACCTCTTCATCGGGATGGACTGAAGCTTTCTTT.

This chain joins TRBV5-4 and TRBJ2-7; 8 bases fit TRBD2. The CDR3 covers 16 residues. Germline V gene sequence: CDR1 SGHNT, CDR2 YYREEE (reference sequence). Trimming took 4 bases from V and 2 from J; bases not matched to a gene: 11. CDR3 in DNA: TGTGCCAGCAGCCAATCCAGCCTCGGGGGGGCCTACGAGCAGTACTTC. It yields the protein CASSQSSLGGAYEQYF.

V and J are TRBV6-1 and TRBJ2-7, with D perhaps TRBD1 (6 bases). CDR1 is MNHNS, CDR2 SASEGT, per germline. This CDR3 contains 14 residues. V was trimmed by 4 bases and J by 0 bases, leaving 10 bases between them. The CDR3: CASSGQGYSYEQYF. For the CDR3, the DNA is TGTGCCAGCAGTGGTCAGGGGTACTCCTACGAGCAGTACTTC.

Turning to this clone: Other DNA sequences from this sample encode an identical CDR3 as well. The V gene is TRBV30, the J gene TRBJ1-3; weak D call: TRBD1 (5 bases). CDR1 is GTSNPN, CDR2 SVGIG, per germline (reference sequence). CDR3 length: 14 residues. V gave up 3 bases and J gave up 1 base, with 10 bases separating them. The CDR3 DNA sequence: TGTGCCTGGAGCGCAGGGCTTTCTGGAAACACCATATATTTT. Translation: CAWSAGLSGNTIYF.

The chain couples TRBV2 to TRBJ2-7, with 10 bases identical to TRBD2. Germline loops: CDR1 SNHLY, CDR2 FYNNEI. After removal of 2 bases from V and 3 bases from J, the junction contained 7 bases not matched to a gene. The length of the CDR3 is 16 residues. The CDR3 DNA reads as TGTGCCAGCAGTGAACTCCTAGCGGGAGCGGGCTACGAGCAGTACTTC. Protein sequence: CASSELLAGAGYEQYF.

The V gene is TRBV5-4, the J gene TRBJ2-1, with 14 nucleotides matching TRBD2. With V trimmed by 4 bases and J by 9 bases, 15 bases remained unmatched. CDR1 is SGHNT, CDR2 YYREEE, per germline (reference sequence). The CDR3 sequence is 18 residues long. CDR3 in DNA: TGTGCCAGCAGCAAAGGGACTAGCGGGAGAATAGGAGACACTGAGCAGTTCTTC. Its translation is CASSKGTSGRIGDTEQFF.